The 5 T cell receptor beta chains below come from one sample, sequenced in a study of T cell responses to AZD1222 COVID-19 vaccine. Repertoires were generated with immunoSEQ multiplex PCR, while TCRdb's copy carries only in-frame clones and drops some. The sample consists of 130,000 to 150,000 clones, 92% of them appearing once. This specimen was peripheral blood, taken on day 0 of AZD1222 vaccination. These receptors originate from an adult in good health.

The CDR3 nucleotides are TGTGCCACCAGCAGACCGAAGGGAACAGCGGCTGGCAATCAGCCCCAGCATTTT. This translates into CATSRPKGTAAGNQPQHF. V gene TRBV15 combines with J gene TRBJ1-5; D ambiguous. Germline lookup yields CDR1 LNHNV and CDR2 YYDKDF (reference sequence). V was trimmed by 2 bases and J by 2 bases, leaving 19 bases between them. The CDR3 totals 18 residues. Looking up the rest from reference TRBV15 and TRBJ1-5 gives the full variable domain: DAMVIQNPRYQVTQFGKPVTLSCSQTLNHNVMYWYQQKSSQAPKLLFHYYDKDFNNEADTPDNFQSRRPNTSFCFLDIRSPGLGDTAMYLCATSRPKGTAAGNQPQHFGDGTRLSIL.

The rearrangement joins TRBV25-1 to TRBJ1-6, with D unresolved. CDR3 length: 13 residues. The V gene lost 5 bases and the J gene lost 5 bases, with 7 bases spanning the gap. Looked up from germline, CDR1 is MGHDK and CDR2 is SYGVNS. CDR3 in amino acids: CASSPGDNSPLHF. In DNA, the CDR3 is TGTGCCAGCAGTCCAGGAGATAATTCACCCCTCCACTTT.

This clone appeared a few times. CDR3 in DNA: TGCGCCAGCAGCCAAGACAGGAATCAGCCCCAGCATTTT. Translated, it gives CASSQDRNQPQHF. The chain links TRBV4-1 to TRBJ1-5; no clear D gene. With 0 bases removed from V and 4 bases from J, the gap between germline ends came to 4 bases. This CDR3 is built from 13 residues. Germline CDR1 reads MGHRA; CDR2 reads YSYEKL.

V and J are TRBV7-8 and TRBJ2-3, with a weak D call TRBD1 (6 bases). Trimming took 2 bases from V and 6 from J, leaving 15 bases between them. The CDR3 totals 15 residues. Germline V gene lookup returns CDR1 SGHVS and CDR2 FQNEAQ. The CDR3 is CASSLLGQKVDTQYF. In DNA form, the CDR3 reads TGTGCCAGCAGCTTATTAGGACAGAAGGTCGATACGCAGTATTTT. Drawing the rest from reference TRBV7-8 and TRBJ2-3, the complete variable domain is GAGVSQSPRYKVAKRGQDVALRCDPISGHVSLFWYQQALGQGPEFLTYFQNEAQLDKSGLPSDRFFAERPEGSVSTLKIQRTQQEDSAVYLCASSLLGQKVDTQYFGPGTRLTVL.

The chain links TRBV2 to TRBJ2-1; 12 bases agree with TRBD2. Germline V lookup: CDR1 SNHLY, CDR2 FYNNEI. The CDR3 is 14 residues long. Unmatched junction bases numbered 2, after V lost 9 bases and J lost 2 bases. This CDR3 reads CASRLAGAYNEQFF. The CDR3 coding sequence is TGTGCCAGTCGACTAGCGGGGGCCTACAATGAGCAGTTCTTC.